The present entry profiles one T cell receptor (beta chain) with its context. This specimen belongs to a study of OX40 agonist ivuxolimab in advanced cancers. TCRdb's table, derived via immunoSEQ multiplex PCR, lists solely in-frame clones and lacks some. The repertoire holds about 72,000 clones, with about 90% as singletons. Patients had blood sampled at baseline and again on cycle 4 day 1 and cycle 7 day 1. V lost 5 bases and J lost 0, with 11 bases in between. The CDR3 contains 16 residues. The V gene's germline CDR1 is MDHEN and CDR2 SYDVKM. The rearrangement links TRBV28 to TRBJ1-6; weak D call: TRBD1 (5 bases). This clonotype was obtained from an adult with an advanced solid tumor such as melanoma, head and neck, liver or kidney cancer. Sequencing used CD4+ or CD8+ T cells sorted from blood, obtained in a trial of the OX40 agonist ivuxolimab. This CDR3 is CASSPGDASYNSPLHF. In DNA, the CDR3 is TGTGCCAGCAGTCCGGGGGACGCCTCCTATAATTCACCCCTCCACTTT.